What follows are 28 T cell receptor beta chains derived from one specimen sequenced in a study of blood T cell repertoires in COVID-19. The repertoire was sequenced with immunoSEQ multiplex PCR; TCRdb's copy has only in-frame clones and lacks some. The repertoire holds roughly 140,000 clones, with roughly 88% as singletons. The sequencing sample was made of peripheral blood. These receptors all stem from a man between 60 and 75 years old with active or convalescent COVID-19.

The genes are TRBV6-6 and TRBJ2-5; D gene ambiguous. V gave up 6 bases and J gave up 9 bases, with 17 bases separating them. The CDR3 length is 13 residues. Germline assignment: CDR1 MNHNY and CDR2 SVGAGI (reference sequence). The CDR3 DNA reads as TGTGCCAGCAGCGCCTCCGGGTCCTTGGCCCAGTACTTC. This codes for CASSASGSLAQYF.

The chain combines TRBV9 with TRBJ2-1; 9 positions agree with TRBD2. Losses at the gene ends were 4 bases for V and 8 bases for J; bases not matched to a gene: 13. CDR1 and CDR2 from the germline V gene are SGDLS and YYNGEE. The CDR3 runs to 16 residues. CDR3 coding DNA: TGTGCCAGCAGCCCTCACAATAGCGGGAGTGGTGATGAGCAGTTCTTC. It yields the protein CASSPHNSGSGDEQFF. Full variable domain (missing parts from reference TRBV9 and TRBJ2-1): DSGVTQTPKHLITATGQRVTLRCSPRSGDLSVYWYQQSLDQGLQFLIQYYNGEERAKGNILERFSAQQFPDLHSELNLSSLELGDSALYFCASSPHNSGSGDEQFFGPGTRLTVL.

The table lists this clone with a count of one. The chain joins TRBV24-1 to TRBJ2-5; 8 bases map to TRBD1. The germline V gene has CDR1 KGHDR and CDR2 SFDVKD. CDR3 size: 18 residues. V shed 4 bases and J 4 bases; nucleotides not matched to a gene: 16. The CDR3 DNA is TGTGCCACCAGTGACTCCTTAGACAGGGGAGGTTTGGGAGAGACCCAGTACTTC. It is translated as CATSDSLDRGGLGETQYF.

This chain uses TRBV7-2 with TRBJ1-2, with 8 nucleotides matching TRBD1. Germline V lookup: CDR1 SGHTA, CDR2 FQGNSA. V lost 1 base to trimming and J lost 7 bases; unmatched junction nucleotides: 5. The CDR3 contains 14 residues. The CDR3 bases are TGTGCCAGCAGCTTAGTTCAGGGGGCGCGTGGCTACACCTTC. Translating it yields CASSLVQGARGYTF.

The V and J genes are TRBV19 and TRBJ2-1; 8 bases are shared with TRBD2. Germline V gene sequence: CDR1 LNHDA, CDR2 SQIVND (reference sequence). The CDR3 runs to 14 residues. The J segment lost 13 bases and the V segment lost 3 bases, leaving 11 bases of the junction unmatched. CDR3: CASSISGSPLRQFF. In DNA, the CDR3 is TGTGCCAGTAGTATCAGCGGGAGTCCCCTTCGACAGTTCTTC.

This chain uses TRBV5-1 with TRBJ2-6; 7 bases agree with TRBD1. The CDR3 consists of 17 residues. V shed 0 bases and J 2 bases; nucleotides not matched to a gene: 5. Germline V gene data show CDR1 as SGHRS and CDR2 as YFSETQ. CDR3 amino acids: CASSLGDRVPGANVLTF. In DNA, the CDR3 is TGCGCCAGCAGCTTGGGTGACAGGGTTCCTGGGGCCAACGTCCTGACTTTC.

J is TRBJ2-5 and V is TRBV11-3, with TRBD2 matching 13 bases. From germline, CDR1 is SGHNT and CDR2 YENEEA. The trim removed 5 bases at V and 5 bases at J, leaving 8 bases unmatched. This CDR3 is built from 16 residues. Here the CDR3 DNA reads TGTGCCAGCAGCCCCCAACTAGCGGGGGGGCAGGAGACCCAGTACTTC. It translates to CASSPQLAGGQETQYF.

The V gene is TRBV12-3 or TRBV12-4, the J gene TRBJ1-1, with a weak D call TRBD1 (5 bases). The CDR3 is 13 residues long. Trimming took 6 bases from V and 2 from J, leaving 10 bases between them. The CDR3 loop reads CASSLQENTEAFF. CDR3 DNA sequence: TGTGCCAGCAGCTTACAGGAAAACACTGAAGCTTTCTTT.

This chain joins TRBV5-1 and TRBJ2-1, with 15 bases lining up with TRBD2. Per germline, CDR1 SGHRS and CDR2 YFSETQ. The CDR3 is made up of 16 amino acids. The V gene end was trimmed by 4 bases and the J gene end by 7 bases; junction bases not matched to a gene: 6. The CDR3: CASSPAGTSGGNEQFF. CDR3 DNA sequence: TGCGCCAGCAGCCCTGCCGGGACTAGCGGGGGGAATGAGCAGTTCTTC. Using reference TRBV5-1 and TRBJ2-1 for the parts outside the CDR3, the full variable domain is KAGVTQTPRYLIKTRGQQVTLSCSPISGHRSVSWYQQTPGQGLQFLFEYFSETQRNKGNFPGRFSGRQFSNSRSEMNVSTLELGDSALYLCASSPAGTSGGNEQFFGPGTRLTVL.

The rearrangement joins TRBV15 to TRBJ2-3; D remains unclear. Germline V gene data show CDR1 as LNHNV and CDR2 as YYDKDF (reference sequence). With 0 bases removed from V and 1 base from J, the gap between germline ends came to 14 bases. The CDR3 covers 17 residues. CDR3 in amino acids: CATSREKRLTRTDTQYF. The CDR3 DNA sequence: TGTGCCACCAGCAGAGAAAAGAGACTGACGCGCACAGATACGCAGTATTTT. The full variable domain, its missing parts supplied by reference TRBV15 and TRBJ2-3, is DAMVIQNPRYQVTQFGKPVTLSCSQTLNHNVMYWYQQKSSQAPKLLFHYYDKDFNNEADTPDNFQSRRPNTSFCFLDIRSPGLGDTAMYLCATSREKRLTRTDTQYFGPGTRLTVL.

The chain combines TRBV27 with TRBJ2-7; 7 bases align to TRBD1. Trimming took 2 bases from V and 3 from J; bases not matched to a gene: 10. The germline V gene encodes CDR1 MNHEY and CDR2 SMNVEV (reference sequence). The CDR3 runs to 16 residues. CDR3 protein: CASSLGFGDRLYEQYF. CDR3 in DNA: TGTGCCAGCAGTTTAGGGTTTGGGGACAGACTCTACGAGCAGTACTTC.

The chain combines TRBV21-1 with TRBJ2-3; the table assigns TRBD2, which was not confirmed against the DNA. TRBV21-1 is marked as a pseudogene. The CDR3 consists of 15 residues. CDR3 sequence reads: CANRLLAGCTDTQYF. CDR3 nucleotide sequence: TGTGCCAACAGGTTACTAGCGGGTTGCACAGATACGCAGTATTTT.

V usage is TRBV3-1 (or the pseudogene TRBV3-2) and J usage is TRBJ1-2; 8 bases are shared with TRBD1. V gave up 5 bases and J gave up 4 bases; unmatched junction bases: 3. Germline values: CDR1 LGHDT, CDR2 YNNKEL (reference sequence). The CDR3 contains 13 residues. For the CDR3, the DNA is TGTGCCAGCAGCGCCGGACAGGGCTATGGCTACACCTTC. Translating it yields CASSAGQGYGYTF.

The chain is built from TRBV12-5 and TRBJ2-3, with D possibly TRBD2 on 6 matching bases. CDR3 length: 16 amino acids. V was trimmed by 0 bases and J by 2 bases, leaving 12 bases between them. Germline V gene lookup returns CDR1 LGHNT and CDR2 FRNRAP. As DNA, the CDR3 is TGTGCTAGTGGTTTGGTACTCGGGGGACCCACAGATACGCAGTATTTT. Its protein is CASGLVLGGPTDTQYF.

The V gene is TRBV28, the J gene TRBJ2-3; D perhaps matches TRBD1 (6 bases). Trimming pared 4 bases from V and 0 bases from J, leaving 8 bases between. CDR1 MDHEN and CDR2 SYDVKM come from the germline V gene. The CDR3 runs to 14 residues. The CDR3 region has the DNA TGTGCCAGCAGTTCACAGGGTAGCACAGATACGCAGTATTTT. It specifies CASSSQGSTDTQYF.

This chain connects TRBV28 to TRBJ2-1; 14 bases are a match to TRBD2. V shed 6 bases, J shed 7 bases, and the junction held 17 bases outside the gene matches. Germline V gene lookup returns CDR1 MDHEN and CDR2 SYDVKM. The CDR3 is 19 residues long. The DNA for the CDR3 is TGTGCCAGCAGGGCCTCCACCGGGACTAGCGGGAGTCGGAAGAATGAGCAGTTCTTC. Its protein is CASRASTGTSGSRKNEQFF.

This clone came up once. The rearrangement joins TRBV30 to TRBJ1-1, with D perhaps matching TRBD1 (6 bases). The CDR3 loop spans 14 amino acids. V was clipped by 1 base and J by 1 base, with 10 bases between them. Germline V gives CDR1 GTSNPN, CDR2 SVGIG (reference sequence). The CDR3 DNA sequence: TGTGCCTGGAGTGCTGGGGGCAAGAACACTGAAGCTTTCTTT. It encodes CAWSAGGKNTEAFF.

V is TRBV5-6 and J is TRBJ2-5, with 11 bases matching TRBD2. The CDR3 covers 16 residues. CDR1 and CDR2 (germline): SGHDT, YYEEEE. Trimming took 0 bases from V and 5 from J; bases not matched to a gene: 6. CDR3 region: CASSLVSGRGSETQYF. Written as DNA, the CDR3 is TGTGCCAGCAGCTTGGTTAGCGGGAGGGGTTCGGAGACCCAGTACTTC.

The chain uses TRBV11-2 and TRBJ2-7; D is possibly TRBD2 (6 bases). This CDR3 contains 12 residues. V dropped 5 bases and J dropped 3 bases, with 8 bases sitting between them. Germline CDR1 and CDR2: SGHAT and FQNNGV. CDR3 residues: CASSRENYEQYF. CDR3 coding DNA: TGTGCCAGCAGCCGGGAGAACTACGAGCAGTACTTC.

Here the CDR3 DNA reads TGTGCCAGCAGCTTAGGGGACAGCCACAATCAGCCCCAGCATTTT. It is translated as CASSLGDSHNQPQHF. The chain links TRBV7-9 to TRBJ1-5; 7 nucleotides agree with TRBD1. The CDR3 totals 15 residues. From germline, CDR1 is SEHNR and CDR2 FQNEAQ (reference sequence). With 1 base clipped from V and 3 bases from J, the junction kept 3 bases outside the gene matches.

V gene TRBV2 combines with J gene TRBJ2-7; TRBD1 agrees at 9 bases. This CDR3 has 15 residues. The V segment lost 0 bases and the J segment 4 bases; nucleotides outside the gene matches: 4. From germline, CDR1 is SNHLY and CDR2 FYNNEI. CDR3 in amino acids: CASSEAGQGFYEQYF. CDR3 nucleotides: TGTGCCAGCAGTGAAGCTGGACAGGGGTTTTACGAGCAGTACTTC.

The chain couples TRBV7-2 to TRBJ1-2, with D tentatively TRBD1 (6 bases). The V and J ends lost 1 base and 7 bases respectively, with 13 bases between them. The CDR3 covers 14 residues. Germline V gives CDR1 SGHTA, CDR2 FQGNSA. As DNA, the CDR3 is TGTGCCAGCAGCTTAGAGGGGCAGGGGACTGGCTACACCTTC. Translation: CASSLEGQGTGYTF. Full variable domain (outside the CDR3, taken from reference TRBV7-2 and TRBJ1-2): GAGVSQSPSNKVTEKGKDVELRCDPISGHTALYWYRQSLGQGLEFLIYFQGNSAPDKSGLPSDRFSAERTGGSVSTLTIQRTQQEDSAVYLCASSLEGQGTGYTFGSGTRLTVV.

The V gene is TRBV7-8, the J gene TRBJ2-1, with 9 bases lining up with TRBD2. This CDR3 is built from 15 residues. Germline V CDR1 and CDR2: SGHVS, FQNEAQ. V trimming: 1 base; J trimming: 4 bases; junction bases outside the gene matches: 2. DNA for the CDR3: TGTGCCAGCAGCTTAGGGCTAGCGGGATACAATGAGCAGTTCTTC. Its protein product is CASSLGLAGYNEQFF.

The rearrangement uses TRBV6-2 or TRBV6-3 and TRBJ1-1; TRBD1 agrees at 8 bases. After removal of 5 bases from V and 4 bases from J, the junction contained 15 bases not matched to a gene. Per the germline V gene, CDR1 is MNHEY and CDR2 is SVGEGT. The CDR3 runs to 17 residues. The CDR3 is CASSDRTGTFPGTEAFF. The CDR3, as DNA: TGTGCCAGCAGTGACCGGACAGGGACCTTTCCGGGCACTGAAGCTTTCTTT.

CDR3 DNA sequence: TGTGCCAGCAGCGTAGGGTGGACTAGCGGGAGCTATGAGCAGTTCTTC. It translates to CASSVGWTSGSYEQFF. The chain links TRBV9 to TRBJ2-1, with 13 bases lining up with TRBD2. Looked up from germline, CDR1 is SGDLS and CDR2 is YYNGEE. V was pared by 0 bases and J by 8 bases, with 5 bases of the junction left unmatched. The CDR3 is 16 residues long.

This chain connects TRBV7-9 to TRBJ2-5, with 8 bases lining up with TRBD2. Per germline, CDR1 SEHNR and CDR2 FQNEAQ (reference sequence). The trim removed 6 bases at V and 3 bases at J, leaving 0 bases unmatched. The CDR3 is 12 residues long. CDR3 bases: TGTGCCAGCAGGCGGGAGGAAGAGACCCAGTACTTC. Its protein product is CASRREEETQYF.

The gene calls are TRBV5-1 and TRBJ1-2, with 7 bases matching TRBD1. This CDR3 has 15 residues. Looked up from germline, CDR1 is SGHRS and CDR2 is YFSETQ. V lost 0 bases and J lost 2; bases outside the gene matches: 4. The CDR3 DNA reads TGCGCCAGCAGCTTGGATGGAGGGGGCAACTATGGCTACACCTTC. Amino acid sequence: CASSLDGGGNYGYTF.

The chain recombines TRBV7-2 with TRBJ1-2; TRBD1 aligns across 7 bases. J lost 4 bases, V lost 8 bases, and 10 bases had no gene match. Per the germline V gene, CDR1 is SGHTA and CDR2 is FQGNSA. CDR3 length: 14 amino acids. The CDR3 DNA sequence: TGTGCCAGCGAAAAGGGGGCAGGGAGCTATGGCTACACCTTC. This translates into CASEKGAGSYGYTF.